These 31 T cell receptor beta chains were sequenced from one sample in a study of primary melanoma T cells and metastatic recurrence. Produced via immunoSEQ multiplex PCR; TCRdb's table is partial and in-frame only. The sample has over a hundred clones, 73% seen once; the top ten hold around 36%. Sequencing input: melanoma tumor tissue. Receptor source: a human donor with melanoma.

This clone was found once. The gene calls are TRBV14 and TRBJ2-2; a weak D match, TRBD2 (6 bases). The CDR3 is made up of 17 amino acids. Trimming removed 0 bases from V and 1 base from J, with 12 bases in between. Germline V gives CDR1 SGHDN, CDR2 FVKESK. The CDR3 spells CASSQDLGGLNTGELFF. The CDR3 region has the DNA TGTGCCAGCAGCCAAGATCTGGGGGGTTTGAACACCGGGGAGCTGTTTTTT. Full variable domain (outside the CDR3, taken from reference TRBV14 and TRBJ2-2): EAGVTQFPSHSVIEKGQTVTLRCDPISGHDNLYWYRRVMGKEIKFLLHFVKESKQDESGMPNNRFLAERTGGTYSTLKVQPAELEDSGVYFCASSQDLGGLNTGELFFGEGSRLTVL.

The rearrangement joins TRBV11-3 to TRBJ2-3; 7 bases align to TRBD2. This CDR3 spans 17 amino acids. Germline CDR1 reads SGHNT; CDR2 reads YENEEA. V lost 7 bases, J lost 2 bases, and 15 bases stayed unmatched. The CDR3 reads CASTSEGLAVFTDTQYF. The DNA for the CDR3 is TGTGCCAGCACCTCAGAGGGGCTAGCGGTTTTCACAGATACGCAGTATTTT.

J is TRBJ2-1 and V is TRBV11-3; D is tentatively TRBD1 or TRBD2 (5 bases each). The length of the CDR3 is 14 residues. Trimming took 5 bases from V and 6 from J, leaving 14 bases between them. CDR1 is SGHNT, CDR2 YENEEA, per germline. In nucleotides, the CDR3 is TGTGCCAGCAGCCCCCCCGGGACGTTCAATGAGCAGTTCTTC. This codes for CASSPPGTFNEQFF.

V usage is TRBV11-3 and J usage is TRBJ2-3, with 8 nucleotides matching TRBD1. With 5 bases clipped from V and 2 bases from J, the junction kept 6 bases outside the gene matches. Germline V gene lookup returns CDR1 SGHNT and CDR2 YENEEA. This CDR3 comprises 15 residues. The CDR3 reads CASSPGTGYTDTQYF. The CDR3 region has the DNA TGTGCCAGCAGCCCCGGGACAGGATACACAGATACGCAGTATTTT.

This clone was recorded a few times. For the CDR3, the DNA is TGCAGCACGGTCGGGGACAGGGTAGGCTTAGGGGCCTACGAGCAGTACTTC. Its protein product is CSTVGDRVGLGAYEQYF. The chain combines TRBV29-1 with TRBJ2-7, with 9 nucleotides matching TRBD1. V trimming: 8 bases; J trimming: 2 bases; junction bases outside the gene matches: 19. CDR3 length: 17 residues. Germline V lookup: CDR1 SQVTM, CDR2 ANQGSEA.

The chain's CDR3 is CASSVELAGNNEQFF. The CDR3 DNA reads as TGTGCCAGCAGCGTAGAACTAGCGGGAAACAATGAGCAGTTCTTC. The chain has TRBV9 and TRBJ2-1; 10 nucleotides match TRBD2. The CDR3 has 15 amino acids. CDR1 is SGDLS, CDR2 YYNGEE, per germline. With V trimmed by 0 bases and J by 5 bases, 2 bases remained unmatched.

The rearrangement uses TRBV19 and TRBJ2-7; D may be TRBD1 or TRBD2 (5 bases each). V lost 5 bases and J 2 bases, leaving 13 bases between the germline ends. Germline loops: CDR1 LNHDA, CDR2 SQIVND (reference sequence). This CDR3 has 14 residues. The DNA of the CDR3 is TGTGCCAGTAGTTCAAACCGGGACCCCTACGAGCAGTACTTC. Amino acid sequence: CASSSNRDPYEQYF.

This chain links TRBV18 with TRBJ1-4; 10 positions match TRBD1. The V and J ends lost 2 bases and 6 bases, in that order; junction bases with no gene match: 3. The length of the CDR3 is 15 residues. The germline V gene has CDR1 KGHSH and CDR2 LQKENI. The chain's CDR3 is CASSPSTGGYEKLFF. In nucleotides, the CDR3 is TGTGCCAGCTCACCATCGACAGGGGGCTATGAAAAACTGTTTTTT.

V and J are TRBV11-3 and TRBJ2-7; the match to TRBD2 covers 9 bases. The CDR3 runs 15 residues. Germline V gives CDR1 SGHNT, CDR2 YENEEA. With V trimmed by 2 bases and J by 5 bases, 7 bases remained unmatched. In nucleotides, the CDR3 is TGTGCCAGCAGCTTAATAGGGTTAGCGGGAGACGAGCAGTACTTC. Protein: CASSLIGLAGDEQYF.

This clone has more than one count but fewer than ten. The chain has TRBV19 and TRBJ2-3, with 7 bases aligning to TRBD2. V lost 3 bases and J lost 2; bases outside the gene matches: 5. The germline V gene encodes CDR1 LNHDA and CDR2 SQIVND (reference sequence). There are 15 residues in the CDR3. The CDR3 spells CASSIPAGLTDTQYF. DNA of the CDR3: TGTGCCAGTAGTATCCCAGCGGGACTCACAGATACGCAGTATTTT.

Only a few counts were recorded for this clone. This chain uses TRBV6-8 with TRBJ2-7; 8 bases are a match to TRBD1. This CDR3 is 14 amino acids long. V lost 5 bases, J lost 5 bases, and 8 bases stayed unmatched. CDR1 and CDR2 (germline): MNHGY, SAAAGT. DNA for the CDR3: TGTGCCAGCAGTCCCGGACAGGGTCGTAACGAGCAGTACTTC. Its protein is CASSPGQGRNEQYF.

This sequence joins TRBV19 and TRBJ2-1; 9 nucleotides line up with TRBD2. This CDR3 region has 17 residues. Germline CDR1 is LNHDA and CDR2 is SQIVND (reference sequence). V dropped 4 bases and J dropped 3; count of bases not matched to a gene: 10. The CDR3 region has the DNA TGTGCCAGTAGTAGGGGGGGCCTAGCGGGGCACTACAATGAGCAGTTCTTC. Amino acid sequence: CASSRGGLAGHYNEQFF.

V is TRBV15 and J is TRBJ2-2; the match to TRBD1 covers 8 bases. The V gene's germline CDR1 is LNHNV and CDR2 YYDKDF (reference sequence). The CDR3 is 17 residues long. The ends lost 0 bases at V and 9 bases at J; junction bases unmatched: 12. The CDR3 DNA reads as TGTGCCACCAGCAGAGACCAAAGGACAGGGCAACGCCGGGAGCTGTTTTTT. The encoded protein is CATSRDQRTGQRRELFF.

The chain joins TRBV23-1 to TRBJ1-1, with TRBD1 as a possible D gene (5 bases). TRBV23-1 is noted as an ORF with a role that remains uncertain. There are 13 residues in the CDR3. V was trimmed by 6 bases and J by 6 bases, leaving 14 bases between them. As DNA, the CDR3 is TGCGCCAGCAGGGGGTGGGGGACGGCTGAAGCTTTCTTT. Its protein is CASRGWGTAEAFF.

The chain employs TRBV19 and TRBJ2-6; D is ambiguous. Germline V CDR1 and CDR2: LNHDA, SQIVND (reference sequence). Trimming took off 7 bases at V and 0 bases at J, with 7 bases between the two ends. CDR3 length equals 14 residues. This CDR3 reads CASIPRSGANVLTF. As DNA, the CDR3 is TGTGCCAGTATCCCTCGCTCTGGGGCCAACGTCCTGACTTTC.

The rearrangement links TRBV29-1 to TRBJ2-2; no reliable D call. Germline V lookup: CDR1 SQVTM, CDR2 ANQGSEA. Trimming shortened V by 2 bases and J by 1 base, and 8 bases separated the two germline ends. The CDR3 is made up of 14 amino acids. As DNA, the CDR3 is TGCAGCGTTGAATGGGGATTGAACACCGGGGAGCTGTTTTTT. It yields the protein CSVEWGLNTGELFF.

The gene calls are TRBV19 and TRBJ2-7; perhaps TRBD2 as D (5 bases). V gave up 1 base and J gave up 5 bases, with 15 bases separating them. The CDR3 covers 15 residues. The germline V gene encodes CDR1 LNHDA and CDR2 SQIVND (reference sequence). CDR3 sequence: CASSIAQTSSHEQYF. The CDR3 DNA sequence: TGTGCCAGTAGTATAGCCCAAACTAGTAGCCACGAGCAGTACTTC.

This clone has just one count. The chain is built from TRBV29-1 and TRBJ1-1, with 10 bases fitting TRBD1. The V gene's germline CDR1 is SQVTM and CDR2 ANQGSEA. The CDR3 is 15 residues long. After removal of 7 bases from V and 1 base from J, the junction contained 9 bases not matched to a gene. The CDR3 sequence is CSARGQGIGNTEAFF. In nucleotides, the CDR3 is TGCAGCGCCAGGGGACAGGGGATTGGGAACACTGAAGCTTTCTTT.

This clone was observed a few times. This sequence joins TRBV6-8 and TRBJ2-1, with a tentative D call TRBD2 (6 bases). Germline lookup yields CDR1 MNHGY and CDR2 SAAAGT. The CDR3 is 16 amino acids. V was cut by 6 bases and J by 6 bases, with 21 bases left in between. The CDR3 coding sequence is TGTGCCAGCAGGACCCTCCGGGGGTTAGGGAGCAATGAGCAGTTCTTC. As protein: CASRTLRGLGSNEQFF.

In DNA, the CDR3 is TGTGCCAGCAGTGGGTGGGAAGGTGAAAAACTGTTTTTT. It yields the protein CASSGWEGEKLFF. The chain recombines TRBV6-8 with TRBJ1-4; D is undetermined. Between the trimmed V and J ends, which lost 5 bases and 7 bases, there was a span of 11 bases. The CDR3 totals 13 residues. Germline lookup yields CDR1 MNHGY and CDR2 SAAAGT.

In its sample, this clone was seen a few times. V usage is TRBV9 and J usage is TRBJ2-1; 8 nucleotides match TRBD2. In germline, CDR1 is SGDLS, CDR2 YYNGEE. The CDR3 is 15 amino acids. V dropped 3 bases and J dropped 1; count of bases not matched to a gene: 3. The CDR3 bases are TGTGCCAGCAGCGCAGCGGGAGTGTCCTACAATGAGCAGTTCTTC. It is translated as CASSAAGVSYNEQFF.

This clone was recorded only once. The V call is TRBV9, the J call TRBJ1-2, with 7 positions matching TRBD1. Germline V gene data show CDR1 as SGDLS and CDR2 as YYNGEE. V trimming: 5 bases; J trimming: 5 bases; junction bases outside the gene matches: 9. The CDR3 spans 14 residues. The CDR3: CASSGRQGLYGYTF. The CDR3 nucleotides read TGTGCCAGCAGTGGTCGACAGGGACTTTATGGCTACACCTTC.

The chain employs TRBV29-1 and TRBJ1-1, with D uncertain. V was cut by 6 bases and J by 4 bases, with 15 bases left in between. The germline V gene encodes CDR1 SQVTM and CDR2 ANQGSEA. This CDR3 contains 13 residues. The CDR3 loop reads CSVGDAEGTEAFF. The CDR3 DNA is TGCAGCGTGGGCGACGCGGAGGGCACTGAAGCTTTCTTT.

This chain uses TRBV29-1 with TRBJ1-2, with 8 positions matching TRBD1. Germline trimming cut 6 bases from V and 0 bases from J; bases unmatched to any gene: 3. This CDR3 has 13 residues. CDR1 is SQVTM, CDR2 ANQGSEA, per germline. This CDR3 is CSVGGQANYGYTF. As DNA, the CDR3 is TGCAGCGTGGGGGGACAGGCTAACTATGGCTACACCTTC.

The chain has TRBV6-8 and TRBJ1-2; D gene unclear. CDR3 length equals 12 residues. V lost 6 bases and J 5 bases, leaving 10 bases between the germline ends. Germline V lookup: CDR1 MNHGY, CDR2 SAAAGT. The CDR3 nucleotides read TGTGCCAGCAGCCCGTCAGCTTATGGCTACACCTTC. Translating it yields CASSPSAYGYTF.

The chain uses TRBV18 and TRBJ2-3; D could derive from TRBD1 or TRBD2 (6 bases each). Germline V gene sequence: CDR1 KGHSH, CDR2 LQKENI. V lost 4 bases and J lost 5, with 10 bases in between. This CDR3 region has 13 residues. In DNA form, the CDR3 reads TGTGCCAGCTCACGGGGGGCGAGAGATACGCAGTATTTT. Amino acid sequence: CASSRGARDTQYF.

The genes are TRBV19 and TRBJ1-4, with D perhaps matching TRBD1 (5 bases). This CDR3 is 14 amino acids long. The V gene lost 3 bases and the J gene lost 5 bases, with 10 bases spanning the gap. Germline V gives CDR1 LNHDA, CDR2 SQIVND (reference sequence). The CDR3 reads CASSIIGANEKLFF. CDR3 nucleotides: TGTGCCAGTAGTATTATAGGGGCGAATGAAAAACTGTTTTTT.

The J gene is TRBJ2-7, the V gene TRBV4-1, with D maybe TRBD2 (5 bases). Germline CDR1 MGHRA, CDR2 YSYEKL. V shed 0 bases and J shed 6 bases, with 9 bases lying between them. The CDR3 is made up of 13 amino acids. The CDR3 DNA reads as TGCGCCAGCAGCCAAGATGCGCGGGTCGAGCAGTACTTC. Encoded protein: CASSQDARVEQYF.

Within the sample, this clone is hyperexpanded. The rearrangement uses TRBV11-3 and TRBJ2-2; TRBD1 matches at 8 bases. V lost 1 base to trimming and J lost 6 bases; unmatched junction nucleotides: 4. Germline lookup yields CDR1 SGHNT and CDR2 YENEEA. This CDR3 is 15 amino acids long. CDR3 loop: CASSLGTGFAGELFF. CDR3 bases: TGTGCCAGCAGCTTAGGGACAGGGTTCGCCGGGGAGCTGTTTTTT.

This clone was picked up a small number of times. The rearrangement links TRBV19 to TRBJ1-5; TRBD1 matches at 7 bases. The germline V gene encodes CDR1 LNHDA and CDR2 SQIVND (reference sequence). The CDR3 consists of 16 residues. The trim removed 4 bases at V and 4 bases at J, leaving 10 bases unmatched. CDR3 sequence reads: CASSNRDSLLNQPQHF. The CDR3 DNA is TGTGCCAGTAGTAACCGGGACAGCCTTCTTAATCAGCCCCAGCATTTT. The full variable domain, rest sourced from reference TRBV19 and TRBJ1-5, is DGGITQSPKYLFRKEGQNVTLSCEQNLNHDAMYWYRQDPGQGLRLIYYSQIVNDFQKGDIAEGYSVSREKKESFPLTVTSAQKNPTAFYLCASSNRDSLLNQPQHFGDGTRLSIL.

Here the CDR3 reads CASSRQQYADTQYF. Written as DNA, the CDR3 is TGCGCCAGCAGCCGACAACAATACGCAGATACGCAGTATTTT. V and J are TRBV1 and TRBJ2-3; the D call in the table, TRBD1, was not verified against the DNA. TRBV1 is deemed a pseudogene. The CDR3 is 14 amino acids.